These 13 T cell receptor beta chains were sequenced from one sample in a study of T-cell reconstitution after alpha-beta-depleted transplantation in children. Overall study results and limits: Once a year had passed after transplant, T-cell counts and diversity came mostly from newly produced T cells.

These receptors' targets are unknown. A TCRbeta library incorporating unique molecular identifiers was prepared. MiXCR, run by TCRdb on the PCR reads, gives a single entry per CDR3 protein. The sample has around 300,000 distinct CDR3 sequences, 6% to 10% seen once; the top ten hold 9.1%. This sample comprised peripheral blood, obtained 360 days after TCRalphabeta/CD19-depleted stem cell transplant. The receptor set was obtained from a female patient younger than 10 who had a stem cell transplant for Fanconi anemia, so the T cells may come from the graft donor.

This clonotype was detected ten times or more. The J gene is TRBJ2-3, the V gene TRBV20-1; maybe TRBD2 (5 bases). The CDR3 is 14 amino acids. CDR1 is DFQATT and CDR2 is SNEGSKA in the germline V gene (reference sequence). Trimming removed 5 bases from V and 3 bases from J, with 15 bases in between. The CDR3 region has the DNA TGCAGTGCTTTGAGCGGAGATTCTACAGATACGCAGTATTTT. It specifies CSALSGDSTDTQYF.

This clonotype occurred a few times. The chain has TRBV6-5 and TRBJ2-7; D is possibly TRBD2 (6 bases). Looked up from germline, CDR1 is MNHEY and CDR2 is SVGAGI. Trimming removed 2 bases at V and 1 base at J, with 9 bases between. CDR3 size: 14 residues. The CDR3: CASSYAGLSYEQYF. In nucleotides, the CDR3 is TGTGCCAGCAGTTACGCGGGGCTGTCCTACGAGCAGTACTTC.

In its sample, this clonotype was seen many times. V and J are TRBV29-1 and TRBJ2-7, with a possible D match to TRBD1 (6 bases). There are 13 residues in the CDR3. V lost 4 bases to trimming and J lost 2 bases, with 12 bases between them. Germline-derived CDR1 and CDR2 are SQVTM and ANQGSEA. The CDR3 protein is CSVVQGTAYEQYF. CDR3 bases: TGCAGCGTTGTTCAGGGGACCGCCTACGAGCAGTACTTC.

This chain links TRBV20-1 with TRBJ2-5, with D perhaps TRBD1 (7 bases). Germline CDR1 is DFQATT and CDR2 is SNEGSKA (reference sequence). The CDR3 consists of 14 residues. Trimming left V 2 bases short and J 2 bases short, with 12 bases between. CDR3 region: CSARRQGGQETQYF. CDR3 coding DNA: TGCAGTGCTAGACGACAGGGAGGACAAGAGACCCAGTACTTC.

The chain employs TRBV5-5 and TRBJ1-1; the D gene is possibly TRBD1 (5 bases). Germline lookup yields CDR1 SGHKS and CDR2 YYEKEE (reference sequence). The CDR3 has 14 residues. V lost 5 bases and J 5 bases, leaving 16 bases between the germline ends. CDR3 in amino acids: CASRPGTIGTEAFF. CDR3 bases: TGTGCCAGCAGACCCGGGACGATAGGAACTGAAGCTTTCTTT.

This chain connects TRBV3-1 to TRBJ2-2, with TRBD2 matching 9 bases. V shed 0 bases, J shed 6 bases, and the junction held 5 bases outside the gene matches. CDR3 length: 16 residues. CDR1 is LGHDT and CDR2 is YNNKEL in the germline V gene (reference sequence). CDR3 coding DNA: TGTGCCAGCAGCCAAGATCTAGCGGGGTCCTCCGGGGAGCTGTTTTTT. Encoded protein: CASSQDLAGSSGELFF.

This clonotype showed up many times. The chain carries TRBV6-5 and TRBJ1-6, with D maybe TRBD1 (5 bases). CDR1 is MNHEY, CDR2 SVGAGI, per germline. This CDR3 is 18 amino acids long. Trimming took off 3 bases at V and 0 bases at J, with 15 bases between the two ends. In nucleotides, the CDR3 is TGTGCCAGCAGTTATTCTGACAGCTTAAGCTCCTATAATTCACCCCTCCACTTT. This encodes CASSYSDSLSSYNSPLHF.

The chain uses TRBV20-1 and TRBJ2-2; D tentatively fits TRBD1 or TRBD2 (7 bases each). The V gene lost 5 bases and the J gene lost 6 bases, with 16 bases spanning the gap. CDR3 size: 14 residues. Germline V gene sequence: CDR1 DFQATT, CDR2 SNEGSKA (reference sequence). CDR3: CSASAGGGAGELFF. The CDR3 nucleotides are TGCAGTGCTTCTGCAGGGGGAGGGGCCGGGGAGCTGTTTTTT.

A few counts support this clonotype. V is TRBV6-2 or TRBV6-3 and J is TRBJ1-1; 8 nucleotides agree with TRBD1. From germline, CDR1 is MNHEY and CDR2 SVGEGT. The J segment lost 1 base and the V segment lost 5 bases, leaving 15 bases of the junction unmatched. This CDR3 region has 18 residues. Here the CDR3 reads CASSPYGLDRVRNTEAFF. The CDR3, as DNA: TGTGCCAGCAGTCCGTACGGGCTGGACAGGGTAAGGAACACTGAAGCTTTCTTT.

This clonotype was seen many times. The germline gene is not matched at one end of the junction; a read error may be the cause. The chain uses TRBV5-1 and TRBJ2-7; D not certain. Looked up from germline, CDR1 is SGHRS and CDR2 is YFSETQ. This CDR3 comprises 11 residues. This CDR3 reads CASSLGHEQYF. The CDR3, as DNA: TGTGCCAGCAGCTTAGGGCACGAGCAGTACTTC.

The table lists this clonotype with a few counts. This chain joins TRBV3-1 and TRBJ1-5, with D tentatively TRBD1 (6 bases). Trimming stripped 3 bases from V and 0 bases from J, with 15 bases between. Germline-derived CDR1 and CDR2 are LGHDT and YNNKEL (reference sequence). CDR3 length: 17 residues. CDR3 region: CASSQGRGQISNQPQHF. The CDR3 DNA sequence: TGTGCCAGCAGCCAGGGAAGAGGACAGATTAGCAATCAGCCCCAGCATTTT.

This clonotype was counted many times. The chain couples TRBV4-1 to TRBJ1-5; D may be TRBD1 (6 bases). Trimming removed 1 base at V and 0 bases at J, with 13 bases between. The CDR3 has 17 residues. CDR1 and CDR2 (germline): MGHRA, YSYEKL. As DNA, the CDR3 is TGCGCCAGCAGCCAAGTTGGGGGCAGAATTAGCAATCAGCCCCAGCATTTT. It encodes CASSQVGGRISNQPQHF.

The rearrangement links TRBV6-2 or TRBV6-3 to TRBJ1-1; tentatively, D is TRBD1 (5 bases). With 9 bases removed from V and 8 bases from J, the gap between germline ends came to 13 bases. The germline V gene encodes CDR1 MNHEY and CDR2 SVGEGT. This CDR3 is 11 amino acids long. In nucleotides, the CDR3 is TGTGCCAGTACCCTGGGGGTAGAAGCTTTCTTT. Amino acid sequence: CASTLGVEAFF.